One and the same sample provided the 16 T cell receptor beta chains below, sequenced in a study of identifying expanded T cells in peripheral blood. Libraries were prepared by immunoSEQ multiplex PCR; TCRdb keeps only in-frame clonotypes and omits some of them. Among around 100,000 clones listed, around nine tenths were seen once. Source material: blood. The receptors stem from a person aged 18 to 75 in good health.

The table lists this clone with a count of one. The chain employs TRBV7-2 and TRBJ2-1, with 9 bases identical to TRBD2. J lost 5 bases, V lost 1 base, and 12 bases had no gene match. CDR3 length equals 18 residues. Germline V gene data show CDR1 as SGHTA and CDR2 as FQGNSA. Here the CDR3 reads CASSLVESVTSGNNEQFF. The CDR3 nucleotides are TGTGCCAGCAGCTTAGTGGAGTCGGTGACTAGCGGAAACAATGAGCAGTTCTTC.

The V and J genes are TRBV5-6 and TRBJ2-6; no clear D. Trimming pared 7 bases from V and 5 bases from J, leaving 22 bases between. Germline CDR1 is SGHDT and CDR2 is YYEEEE. CDR3 size: 17 residues. The chain's CDR3 is CASSPHNSQSRANVLTF. CDR3 DNA: TGTGCCAGCTCGCCACACAATAGTCAAAGTCGGGCCAACGTCCTGACTTTC.

This chain's CDR3 is CASSSHNSGVQYF. The DNA for the CDR3 is TGTGCCAGCAGTTCACACAACTCCGGGGTCCAGTACTTC. The chain carries TRBV28 and TRBJ2-5, with a possible D match to TRBD2 (5 bases). The CDR3 has 13 amino acids. Trimming took 4 bases from V and 10 from J, leaving 16 bases between them. The germline V gene has CDR1 MDHEN and CDR2 SYDVKM.

The rearrangement joins TRBV28 to TRBJ1-4; 9 nucleotides line up with TRBD1. From germline, CDR1 is MDHEN and CDR2 SYDVKM. The CDR3 totals 14 residues. Trimming cost V 5 bases and J 7 bases; bases outside gene matches: 5. The CDR3 sequence: CASSSRDRVEKLFF. CDR3 DNA sequence: TGTGCCAGCAGTAGCCGGGACAGGGTTGAAAAACTGTTTTTT.

The chain uses TRBV7-8 and TRBJ1-2; the D is unclear. The CDR3 has 15 amino acids. V was shortened by 1 base and J by 3 bases, with 12 bases between the two germline ends. Germline-derived CDR1 and CDR2 are SGHVS and FQNEAQ. In DNA form, the CDR3 reads TGTGCCAGCAGCTTAGTGCCTATGGAAGACTATGGCTACACCTTC. This translates into CASSLVPMEDYGYTF.

The sample holds a few counts of this clone. The J gene is TRBJ2-7, the V gene TRBV2; D is uncertain. Trimming took off 5 bases at V and 4 bases at J, with 6 bases between the two ends. Germline V gene sequence: CDR1 SNHLY, CDR2 FYNNEI. CDR3 length equals 11 residues. CDR3 sequence (DNA): TGTGCCAGCAGTACCTTGTACGAGCAGTACTTC. It translates to CASSTLYEQYF.

The chain couples TRBV5-1 to TRBJ2-3, with 9 bases that match TRBD2. The CDR3 is made up of 17 amino acids. Trimming cost V 0 bases and J 1 base; bases outside gene matches: 6. The germline CDR1 and CDR2 sequences are SGHRS and YFSETQ. The CDR3 DNA is TGCGCCAGCAGCTTGGCCGAGACTAGCGGAGGCACAGATACGCAGTATTTT. Translating gives CASSLAETSGGTDTQYF.

This clone was seen just once. This chain connects TRBV19 to TRBJ2-7; D is possibly TRBD1 (5 bases). Germline CDR1 LNHDA, CDR2 SQIVND (reference sequence). The CDR3 covers 15 residues. The ends were cut back, 4 bases at V and 7 bases at J, with 20 bases in the middle. CDR3 bases: TGTGCCAGTAGTAAAAGGTCGCCAGGGCTTGAGGAGCAGTACTTC. Encoded protein: CASSKRSPGLEEQYF.

V and J are TRBV30 and TRBJ2-2; D is undetermined. Germline V gene lookup returns CDR1 GTSNPN and CDR2 SVGIG (reference sequence). V dropped 7 bases and J dropped 4 bases, with 10 bases sitting between them. This CDR3 has 12 amino acids. The CDR3 coding sequence is TGTGCCTACCGAGACCTCACCGGGGAGCTGTTTTTT. Translated, it gives CAYRDLTGELFF.

The V and J genes are TRBV19 and TRBJ1-2; D is unresolved. Trimming pared 3 bases from V and 1 base from J, leaving 12 bases between. CDR1 and CDR2 (germline): LNHDA, SQIVND (reference sequence). The CDR3 is 15 residues long. The CDR3 is CASSMVAVSNYGYTF. The CDR3, as DNA: TGTGCCAGTAGTATGGTCGCAGTTAGTAACTATGGCTACACCTTC.

The V and J genes are TRBV7-9 and TRBJ2-2; D unresolved. Germline CDR1 reads SEHNR; CDR2 reads FQNEAQ (reference sequence). The V gene lost 8 bases and the J gene lost 7 bases, with 11 bases spanning the gap. The CDR3 has 12 residues. CDR3 in amino acids: CASVGRRGELFF. DNA of the CDR3: TGTGCCAGCGTAGGGCGTCGCGGGGAGCTGTTTTTT.

Only a few counts were recorded for this clone. DNA of the CDR3: TGTGCCAGCAGTTACATGGCCGCTTCACCCCTCCACTTT. This codes for CASSYMAASPLHF. The rearrangement uses TRBV6-6 and TRBJ1-6; unclear D gene. The CDR3 is 13 residues long. Trimming took 2 bases from V and 9 from J, leaving 8 bases between them. Per the germline V gene, CDR1 is MNHNY and CDR2 is SVGAGI (reference sequence).

The genes are TRBV6-5 and TRBJ2-7; D remains ambiguous. There are 13 residues in the CDR3. Germline lookup yields CDR1 MNHEY and CDR2 SVGAGI. V lost 0 bases and J 6 bases, leaving 9 bases between the germline ends. CDR3 sequence: CASSYSKWAEQYF. The CDR3 DNA reads as TGTGCCAGCAGTTACTCGAAGTGGGCCGAGCAGTACTTC.

The chain carries TRBV5-1 and TRBJ2-1; 9 bases align to TRBD1. This CDR3 has 16 residues. V gave up 0 bases and J gave up 7 bases; unmatched junction bases: 8. Germline lookup yields CDR1 SGHRS and CDR2 YFSETQ. The chain's CDR3 is CASSLGGTGNWNEQFF. CDR3 bases: TGCGCCAGCAGCTTGGGGGGGACAGGGAACTGGAATGAGCAGTTCTTC.

The chain joins TRBV6-5 to TRBJ2-5, with a possible D match to TRBD1 (5 bases). Germline loops: CDR1 MNHEY, CDR2 SVGAGI. This CDR3 is 15 amino acids long. V shed 7 bases and J shed 0 bases, with 15 bases lying between them. The CDR3 is CASNRADSNQETQYF. The CDR3 DNA follows: TGTGCCAGCAACCGCGCCGACAGTAACCAAGAGACCCAGTACTTC.

The V gene is TRBV18, the J gene TRBJ1-1; D is unresolved. There are 13 residues in the CDR3. Trimming stripped 2 bases from V and 7 bases from J, with 11 bases between. Germline CDR1 and CDR2: KGHSH and LQKENI. The CDR3 region has the DNA TGTGCCAGCTCACCAGCGACTCTAAATGAAGCTTTCTTT. Translation: CASSPATLNEAFF.